This TCR beta chain was captured in a study of T cell changes during pregnancy in multiple sclerosis. The CDR3 has 17 amino acids. The germline V gene encodes CDR1 SGHDT and CDR2 YYEEEE. V shed 1 base and J 5 bases; nucleotides not matched to a gene: 10. Sequencing used immunoSEQ multiplex PCR; TCRdb keeps in-frame clones, though not all of them. The sample holds about 75,000 clones; 94% are singletons and the top ten take less than 0.15%. The rearrangement uses TRBV5-6 and TRBJ2-5; 11 nucleotides align to TRBD2. This sequence originates from a female donor with multiple sclerosis, enrolled in a pregnancy study. The sample consisted of CD4+ T cells from peripheral blood mononuclear cells, taken after pregnancy. Written as DNA, the CDR3 is TGTGCCAGCAGCTTGATTAGCGGGAGGGTGTCACTCGAGACCCAGTACTTC. Its translation: CASSLISGRVSLETQYF.